Below are 30 T cell receptor beta chains sequenced from a single sample in a study of shared clonotypes between healthy human individuals. TCRdb's table, derived via immunoSEQ multiplex PCR, lists solely in-frame clones and lacks some. This table has under 1,100,000 clones, about 76% appearing once. Sequencing used memory CD4+ T cells sorted from blood. Subset in this sample: CD45RA-negative fraction. The receptors were gathered from a man aged 18 to 30 in good health.

V is TRBV7-2 and J is TRBJ2-1; TRBD2 aligns across 9 bases. V dropped 3 bases and J dropped 9; count of bases not matched to a gene: 15. This CDR3 contains 17 residues. From germline, CDR1 is SGHTA and CDR2 FQGNSA. DNA of the CDR3: TGTGCCAGCAGCTTCCCATCTAGCGGGGTACCTTCGAGTGAGCAGTTCTTC. Translating gives CASSFPSSGVPSSEQFF.

Comment on this clone: At the DNA level, this CDR3 is encoded by other sequences in the same sample as well. The CDR3 DNA sequence: TGTGCCAGCGCACGGGTGGATACGCAGTATTTT. Translation gives CASARVDTQYF. This chain connects TRBV2 to TRBJ2-3; D is undetermined. The V end lost 8 bases, the J end lost 6 bases, and 9 bases lay between the germline ends. Germline lookup yields CDR1 SNHLY and CDR2 FYNNEI. CDR3 length equals 11 residues.

This clone was counted between two and nine times. V gene TRBV4-3 combines with J gene TRBJ1-5; D is undetermined. The CDR3 is 17 residues long. CDR1 and CDR2 (germline): LGHNA, YSLEER. Trimming left V 0 bases short and J 4 bases short, with 16 bases between. The DNA of the CDR3 is TGCGCCAGCAGCCAAGATAGCCACGCCACTATGAATCAGCCCCAGCATTTT. Amino acid sequence: CASSQDSHATMNQPQHF.

This clone came up a few times. The chain combines TRBV30 with TRBJ2-3; D remains unclear. Trimming took 8 bases from V and 4 from J, leaving 10 bases between them. The germline gives CDR1 GTSNPN, CDR2 SVGIG (reference sequence). The length of the CDR3 is 11 residues. This chain's CDR3 is CAGQRADTQYF. In DNA, the CDR3 is TGTGCCGGCCAGCGCGCAGATACGCAGTATTTT.

This chain connects TRBV11-2 to TRBJ2-5; TRBD2 matches 7 bases. V dropped 4 bases and J dropped 4; count of bases not matched to a gene: 12. This CDR3 is built from 16 residues. Germline loops: CDR1 SGHAT, CDR2 FQNNGV. The CDR3 DNA sequence: TGTGCCAGCAGCTCCTCGGGGGACTATTCACGAGAGACCCAGTACTTC. Translated: CASSSSGDYSRETQYF.

This clone was found once. A far larger clone differs by one base, so this is likely a read error. Other DNA sequences in the same sample also yield this CDR3. The gene calls are TRBV28 and TRBJ1-2; 9 bases agree with TRBD1. V gave up 6 bases and J gave up 5 bases; unmatched junction bases: 4. The CDR3 covers 13 residues. CDR1 is MDHEN, CDR2 SYDVKM, per germline. In DNA, the CDR3 is TGTGCCAGCAGCCCGGGACAGGGATATGGCTACACCTTC. Its protein is CASSPGQGYGYTF.

The J gene is TRBJ2-2, the V gene TRBV5-4, with D possibly TRBD1 on 6 matching bases. Trimming shortened V by 7 bases and J by 2 bases, and 15 bases separated the two germline ends. The CDR3 covers 15 residues. Per germline, CDR1 SGHNT and CDR2 YYREEE (reference sequence). The CDR3: CASYRGRGNTGELFF. CDR3 DNA sequence: TGTGCCAGCTACCGGGGCAGGGGTAACACCGGGGAGCTGTTTTTT.

This clone turned up a few times. V is TRBV11-2 and J is TRBJ1-4; D remains unclear. Trimming took 1 base from V and 8 from J, leaving 14 bases between them. Germline CDR1 and CDR2: SGHAT and FQNNGV. CDR3 size: 15 residues. The CDR3 spells CASSLGDLGSEKLFF. The CDR3 DNA follows: TGTGCCAGCAGCTTAGGAGATTTGGGAAGCGAAAAACTGTTTTTT. Filled out from reference TRBV11-2 and TRBJ1-4, the complete variable domain reads EAGVAQSPRYKIIEKRQSVAFWCNPISGHATLYWYQQILGQGPKLLIQFQNNGVVDDSQLPKDRFSAERLKGVDSTLKIQPAKLEDSAVYLCASSLGDLGSEKLFFGSGTQLSVL.

This clone occurred once. This chain joins TRBV5-1 and TRBJ1-5; a weak D match, TRBD1 (5 bases). The germline V gene has CDR1 SGHRS and CDR2 YFSETQ. Deletions cut 4 bases from V and 0 bases from J, with 26 bases between. The CDR3 spans 20 residues. The CDR3 nucleotides read TGCGCCAGCAGCCGGACTTTACACAGGAGGCGTATCCATAGCAATCAGCCCCAGCATTTT. It specifies CASSRTLHRRRIHSNQPQHF.

The V gene is TRBV5-1, the J gene TRBJ1-5; 11 bases are a match to TRBD1. The CDR3 spans 16 residues. Per the germline V gene, CDR1 is SGHRS and CDR2 is YFSETQ. With 4 bases clipped from V and 6 bases from J, the junction kept 9 bases outside the gene matches. The DNA for the CDR3 is TGCGCCAGCAGCCCCACGGGACAGGGGGGCGGTCAGCCCCAGCATTTT. Translated: CASSPTGQGGGQPQHF.

The rearrangement joins TRBV5-1 to TRBJ2-2; perhaps TRBD1 as D (5 bases). Between the trimmed V and J ends, which lost 0 bases and 0 bases, there was a span of 9 bases. This CDR3 contains 16 residues. In germline, CDR1 is SGHRS, CDR2 YFSETQ. The CDR3 here is CASSLGLTANTGELFF. DNA for the CDR3: TGCGCCAGCAGCTTGGGCCTGACAGCGAACACCGGGGAGCTGTTTTTT.

This clone turned up a few times. V usage is TRBV15 and J usage is TRBJ1-4; D remains ambiguous. The CDR3 length is 14 residues. Trimming cost V 5 bases and J 3 bases, with 10 bases left between them. The germline V gene encodes CDR1 LNHNV and CDR2 YYDKDF (reference sequence). CDR3 sequence: CATSLRTPNEKLFF. CDR3 coding DNA: TGTGCCACCAGCCTCAGGACCCCTAATGAAAAACTGTTTTTT.

This sequence joins TRBV27 and TRBJ2-7; no firm D call. Trimming took 0 bases from V and 9 from J, leaving 3 bases between them. The CDR3 sequence is 10 residues long. Germline V gives CDR1 MNHEY, CDR2 SMNVEV (reference sequence). This chain's CDR3 is CASSLSRQYF. In DNA, the CDR3 is TGTGCCAGCAGTTTATCCCGGCAGTACTTC.

Comments on this clone: Other nucleotide sequences from this sample produce the same CDR3. The chain joins TRBV7-3 to TRBJ2-2; D is possibly TRBD2 (5 bases). V lost 2 bases and J 7 bases, leaving 5 bases between the germline ends. This CDR3 contains 12 residues. Germline CDR1 reads SGHTA; CDR2 reads FQGTGA. The CDR3 here is CASSLGSGELFF. CDR3 coding DNA: TGTGCCAGCAGCTTAGGGAGCGGGGAGCTGTTTTTT.

V gene TRBV5-1 combines with J gene TRBJ1-1, with a tentative D call TRBD1 (5 bases). The V end was cut by 0 bases, the J end by 3 bases, with 21 bases between. From germline, CDR1 is SGHRS and CDR2 YFSETQ. The CDR3 is made up of 18 amino acids. In nucleotides, the CDR3 is TGCGCCAGCAGCTTGGGCTCGGGGAGGCTTAAAGGGGACACTGAAGCTTTCTTT. Its translation: CASSLGSGRLKGDTEAFF.

The rearrangement joins TRBV19 to TRBJ2-6, with D possibly being TRBD1 or TRBD2 (6 bases each). V lost 5 bases and J 2 bases, leaving 13 bases between the germline ends. CDR1 and CDR2 (germline): LNHDA, SQIVND (reference sequence). The CDR3 covers 16 residues. CDR3 bases: TGTGCCAGTAGTCTTCCGGGGGCGGCTGGGGCCAACGTCCTGACTTTC. This encodes CASSLPGAAGANVLTF.

The V and J genes are TRBV5-1 and TRBJ2-3, with 8 nucleotides matching TRBD1. The CDR3 contains 14 residues. The J segment lost 4 bases and the V segment lost 4 bases, leaving 5 bases of the junction unmatched. The germline gives CDR1 SGHRS, CDR2 YFSETQ. The DNA for the CDR3 is TGCGCCAGCAGCAACGGACAGGGCCCAGATACGCAGTATTTT. Translated: CASSNGQGPDTQYF.

This clone occurred once. In DNA, the CDR3 is TGTGCCAGCTCACGAACACTAGCGGGAGGCACCGGGGAGCTGTTTTTT. Translating gives CASSRTLAGGTGELFF. V gene TRBV18 combines with J gene TRBJ2-2, with 12 bases matching TRBD2. Trimming cost V 4 bases and J 4 bases; bases outside gene matches: 4. Germline lookup yields CDR1 KGHSH and CDR2 LQKENI. The CDR3 extends over 16 amino acids.

This chain joins TRBV4-2 and TRBJ1-3; D unclear. V lost 0 bases to trimming and J lost 2 bases, with 8 bases between them. CDR1 and CDR2 from the germline V gene are LGHNA and YNFKEQ. This CDR3 is built from 15 residues. CDR3: CASSQERTTGNTIYF. The CDR3 DNA reads as TGTGCCAGCAGCCAAGAACGCACAACTGGAAACACCATATATTTT.

The sample holds one count of this clone. The chain joins TRBV5-1 to TRBJ2-7, with D maybe TRBD2 (6 bases). Germline V lookup: CDR1 SGHRS, CDR2 YFSETQ. V lost 2 bases and J lost 1, with 13 bases in between. The CDR3 is 15 amino acids. The CDR3 here is CASSLGGSQSYEQYF. In DNA, the CDR3 is TGCGCCAGCAGCTTAGGAGGGTCCCAGTCCTACGAGCAGTACTTC. Full variable domain (outside the CDR3, taken from reference TRBV5-1 and TRBJ2-7): KAGVTQTPRYLIKTRGQQVTLSCSPISGHRSVSWYQQTPGQGLQFLFEYFSETQRNKGNFPGRFSGRQFSNSRSEMNVSTLELGDSALYLCASSLGGSQSYEQYFGPGTRLTVT.

The chain employs TRBV7-2 and TRBJ2-7; 8 positions match TRBD2. The CDR3 has 15 residues. Losses at the gene ends were 5 bases for V and 3 bases for J; bases not matched to a gene: 9. Germline V lookup: CDR1 SGHTA, CDR2 FQGNSA. In DNA form, the CDR3 reads TGTGCCAGCAGCCCACAAGCGGGAGTAGGCTACGAGCAGTACTTC. Translating it yields CASSPQAGVGYEQYF.

In its sample, this clone was seen a few times. V is TRBV27 and J is TRBJ2-1; TRBD2 is a possible D gene (7 bases). The CDR3 runs to 15 residues. V lost 5 bases and J lost 3, with 14 bases in between. Germline V lookup: CDR1 MNHEY, CDR2 SMNVEV (reference sequence). CDR3 loop: CASSRGGGVYNEQFF. As DNA, the CDR3 is TGTGCCAGCAGTCGAGGCGGGGGCGTCTACAATGAGCAGTTCTTC.

The chain employs TRBV28 and TRBJ1-4; TRBD1 is a possible D gene (6 bases). Germline V gene sequence: CDR1 MDHEN, CDR2 SYDVKM. Trimming shortened V by 7 bases and J by 3 bases, and 15 bases separated the two germline ends. The CDR3 is 15 amino acids. In DNA, the CDR3 is TGTGCCAGCAACCCCCAGGGGCCGCCTAATGAAAAACTGTTTTTT. Translated: CASNPQGPPNEKLFF.

V and J are TRBV6-1 and TRBJ2-4; D possibly corresponds to TRBD1 (6 bases). CDR1 is MNHNS and CDR2 is SASEGT in the germline V gene. V was shortened by 4 bases and J by 8 bases, with 9 bases between the two germline ends. The CDR3 spans 12 residues. CDR3 DNA sequence: TGTGCCAGCAGTGTACAGGGATACATTCAGTACTTC. Amino acids: CASSVQGYIQYF.

The chain employs TRBV28 and TRBJ1-4; D perhaps matches TRBD1 (5 bases). From germline, CDR1 is MDHEN and CDR2 SYDVKM. Trimming stripped 4 bases from V and 7 bases from J, with 19 bases between. This CDR3 has 16 residues. The CDR3 here is CASSSLVGRDLEKLFF. The CDR3 DNA sequence: TGTGCCAGCAGTTCGTTGGTCGGCAGGGACCTTGAAAAACTGTTTTTT.

V and J are TRBV30 and TRBJ1-3; D is unresolved. Looked up from germline, CDR1 is GTSNPN and CDR2 is SVGIG (reference sequence). V gave up 2 bases and J gave up 0 bases, with 14 bases separating them. The CDR3 is 16 amino acids. CDR3 DNA: TGTGCCTGGAGTATTTCCCGCGGCGGCTCTGGAAACACCATATATTTT. Amino acids: CAWSISRGGSGNTIYF.

The table lists this clone with many counts. The CDR3 nucleotides are TGTGCCAGCAGCAGCCCCGCCGTTGGAGGCTACACCTTC. Protein product: CASSSPAVGGYTF. The V gene is TRBV7-8, the J gene TRBJ1-2; D remains unclear. There are 13 residues in the CDR3. V dropped 5 bases and J dropped 8 bases, with 15 bases sitting between them. The germline V gene encodes CDR1 SGHVS and CDR2 FQNEAQ. Full variable domain (outside the CDR3, taken from reference TRBV7-8 and TRBJ1-2): GAGVSQSPRYKVAKRGQDVALRCDPISGHVSLFWYQQALGQGPEFLTYFQNEAQLDKSGLPSDRFFAERPEGSVSTLKIQRTQQEDSAVYLCASSSPAVGGYTFGSGTRLTVV.

This chain joins TRBV11-2 and TRBJ2-1, with D hard to call. Germline V lookup: CDR1 SGHAT, CDR2 FQNNGV. The CDR3 length is 13 residues. V was shortened by 3 bases and J by 7 bases, with 10 bases between the two germline ends. CDR3 sequence: CASSLARMNEQFF. The CDR3, as DNA: TGTGCCAGCAGCTTGGCTAGAATGAATGAGCAGTTCTTC.

The chain employs TRBV27 and TRBJ2-3, with D perhaps TRBD1 (6 bases). Germline V CDR1 and CDR2: MNHEY, SMNVEV (reference sequence). Trimming cost V 5 bases and J 8 bases, with 14 bases left between them. The CDR3 totals 13 residues. Here the CDR3 DNA reads TGTGCCAGCAGTCTTTTGGGGGCCCGTACGCAGTATTTT. Translation gives CASSLLGARTQYF.

This chain connects TRBV6-4 to TRBJ2-5; unclear D gene. V was shortened by 0 bases and J by 5 bases, with 7 bases between the two germline ends. The V gene's germline CDR1 is MRHNA and CDR2 SNTAGT. The CDR3 runs to 13 residues. The CDR3 sequence is CASSDSNGETQYF. The CDR3 coding sequence is TGTGCCAGCAGTGACTCGAATGGGGAGACCCAGTACTTC.